This T cell receptor (beta chain) was sequenced in a study of CD8+ T cells in alopecia areata (dated 2018 in TCRdb). Background for the entire study: Treated patients were enrolled in an open-label pilot trial of oral tofacitinib, 5 to 10 mg twice daily, for moderate-to-severe alopecia areata. Tofacitinib was given for 6 to 18 months, followed by 6 months of follow-up off drug to assess delayed response and recurrence. The study used high-throughput TCRbeta sequencing to examine T cell clonal expansion in alopecia areata, in both the C3H/HeJ mouse model and human patients. In humans, TCRbeta sequencing was performed on scalp tissue and on sorted CD4+ and CD8+ peripheral blood T cells from healthy controls and from patients with patchy or totalis/universalis alopecia areata. Biopsies were taken from tofacitinib-treated patients at baseline and again at 4 and 24 weeks into treatment, and several of those patients also had a later scalp biopsy. Scalp clonality was compared across normal scalp (n=4), patchy alopecia areata scalp (n=8), and alopecia totalis/universalis scalp (n=8). RNA came from the PAXgene miRNA kit for fixed scalp, the miRNeasy kit for PBMCs, and the RNeasy kit for mouse skin. Amplification of TCRbeta CDR3 regions was done by immunoSEQ multiplex PCR using 35 Vbeta forward primers and 13 Jbeta reverse primers. General findings and caveats noted by the study authors: Shared TCR sequences between patients were less evident than in mice, which may be partly attributable to HLA diversity in the patient population. Unlike mouse skin, which is dominated by gammadelta T cells, normal human skin has resident alphabeta T cells that are also sequenced, and this complicates analysis of the scalp TCR repertoire. Lesional scalp, especially in alopecia totalis/universalis, showed higher clonality and more expanded CD8+ clones than normal scalp, suggesting antigenic drive.

Library prep was done by the immunoSEQ multiplex PCR assay. To provide template for TCR sequencing, every sample had RNA extracted and reverse transcribed into cDNA. SuperScript III was used for first-strand cDNA synthesis, primed with a 2:1 mix of oligo-dT and random hexamers. A synthetic immune receptor repertoire was used to assess amplification bias, and residual bias was removed computationally. The authors processed their data as follows. Raw reads were preprocessed to remove errors, and CDR3 was defined according to IMGT conventions as the region from the conserved cysteine to phenylalanine. Clonality was computed as 1 minus the Shannon entropy, with the entropy normalized by log2 of the number of productive unique TCRs. Whether scalp clones were CD4 or CD8 was inferred by matching scalp TCRbeta sequences against CD4 and CD8 repertoires sorted from blood. What TCRdb holds here is the immuneACCESS table cut down to in-frame rearrangements. Part of the clones is not present; checked against another copy, under half of the missing clones reflect an unresolved V gene, and the others are unexplained. Clone size and the V and J calls come from that table; the DNA yielded D and trimming. The sample has 150,000 to 200,000 clones on record, 50% to 70% of them singletons. 14% to 15% of the sample rests with the top ten.

The time point label corresponds to: baseline before oral tofacitinib. Peripheral blood and lesional scalp punch biopsies were obtained from patients with alopecia areata. PBMCs were isolated by density centrifugation and stained for CD3, CD4 and CD8, after which CD4+ and CD8+ T cells were sorted on a FACSAria. Points on this clone: Its recognized antigen is unknown. No base qualities exist here, and no much larger clone lies one base off it.

The CDR3 has 15 amino acids, counting the end cysteine and phenylalanine. The read is trimmed to its CDR3 DNA, 45 bases read in frame from base 1. V is pared back by 2 bases and J by 3 bases, with 13 bases lying between the germline termini. CDR1 SGHTA and CDR2 FQGNSA are derived from the germline V gene. The V and J genes are TRBV7-2 and TRBJ1-2; perhaps TRBD1 is the D gene, with 6 bases matching. Sequenced material: CD4+ T cells sorted from blood, taken at week 0. The origin of this receptor is a human donor with alopecia areata. CDR3 reads: CASSLTWTAHYGYTF. The DNA reads as follows: TGTGCCAGCAGCTTAACGTGGACAGCCCACTATGGCTACACCTTC.